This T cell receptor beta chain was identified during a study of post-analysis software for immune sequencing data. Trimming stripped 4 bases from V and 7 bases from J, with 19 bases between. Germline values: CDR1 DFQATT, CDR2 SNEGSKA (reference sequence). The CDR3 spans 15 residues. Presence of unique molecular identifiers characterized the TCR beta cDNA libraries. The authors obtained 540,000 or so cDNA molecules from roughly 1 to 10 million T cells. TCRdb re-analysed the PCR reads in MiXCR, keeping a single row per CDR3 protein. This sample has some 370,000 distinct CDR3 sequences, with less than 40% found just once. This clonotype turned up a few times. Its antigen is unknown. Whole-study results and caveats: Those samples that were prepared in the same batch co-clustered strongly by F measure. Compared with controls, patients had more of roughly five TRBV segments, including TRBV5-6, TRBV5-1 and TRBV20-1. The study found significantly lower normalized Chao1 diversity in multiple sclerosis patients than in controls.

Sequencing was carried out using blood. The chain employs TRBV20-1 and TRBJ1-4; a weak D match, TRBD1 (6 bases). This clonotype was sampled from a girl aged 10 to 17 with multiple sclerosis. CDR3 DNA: TGCAGTGCTATCGAACGCGGGGGGCTGGTTGAAAAACTGTTTTTT. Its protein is CSAIERGGLVEKLFF.